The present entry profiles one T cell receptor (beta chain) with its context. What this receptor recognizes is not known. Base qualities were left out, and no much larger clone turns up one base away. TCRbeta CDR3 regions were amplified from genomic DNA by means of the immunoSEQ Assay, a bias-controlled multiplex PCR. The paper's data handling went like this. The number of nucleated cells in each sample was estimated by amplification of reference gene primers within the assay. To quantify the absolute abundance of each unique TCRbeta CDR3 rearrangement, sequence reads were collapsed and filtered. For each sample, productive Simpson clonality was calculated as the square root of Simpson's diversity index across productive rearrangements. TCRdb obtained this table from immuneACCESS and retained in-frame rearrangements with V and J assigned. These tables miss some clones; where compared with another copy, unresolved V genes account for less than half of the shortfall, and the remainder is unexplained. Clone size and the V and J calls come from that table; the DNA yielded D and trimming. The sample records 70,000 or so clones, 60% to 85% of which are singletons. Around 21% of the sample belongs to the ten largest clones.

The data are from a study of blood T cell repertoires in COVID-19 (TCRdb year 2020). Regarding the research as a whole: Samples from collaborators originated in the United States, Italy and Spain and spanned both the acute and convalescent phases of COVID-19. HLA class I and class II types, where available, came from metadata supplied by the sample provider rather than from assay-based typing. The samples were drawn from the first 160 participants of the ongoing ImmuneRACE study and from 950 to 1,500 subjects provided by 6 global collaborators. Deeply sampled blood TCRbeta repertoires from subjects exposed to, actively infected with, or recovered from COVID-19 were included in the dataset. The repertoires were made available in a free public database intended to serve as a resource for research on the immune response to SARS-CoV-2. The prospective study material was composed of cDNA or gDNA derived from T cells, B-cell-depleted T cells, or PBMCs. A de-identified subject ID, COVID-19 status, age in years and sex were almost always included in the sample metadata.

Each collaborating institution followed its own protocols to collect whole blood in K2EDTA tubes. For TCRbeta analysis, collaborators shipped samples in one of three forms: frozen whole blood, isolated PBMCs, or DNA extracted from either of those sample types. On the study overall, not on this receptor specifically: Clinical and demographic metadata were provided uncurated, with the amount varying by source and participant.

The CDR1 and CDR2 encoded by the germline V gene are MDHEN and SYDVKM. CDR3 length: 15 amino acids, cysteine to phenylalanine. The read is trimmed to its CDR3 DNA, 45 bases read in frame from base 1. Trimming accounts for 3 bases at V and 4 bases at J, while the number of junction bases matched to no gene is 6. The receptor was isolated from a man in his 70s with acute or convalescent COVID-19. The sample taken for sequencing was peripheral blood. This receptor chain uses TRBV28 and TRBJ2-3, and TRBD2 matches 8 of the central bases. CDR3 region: CASSFPGGLSDTQYF. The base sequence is TGTGCCAGCAGTTTTCCGGGAGGGCTATCAGATACGCAGTATTTT.